This TCR beta chain was captured by sequencing in a study of human T cells and chemical hapten exposure. In the study overall: Diphenylcyclopropenone doses were given weekly to the scalps of patients across the approximately 22-week study. The cohort included alopecia areata under or over 50% scalp, totalis and universalis. Study-wide results and caveats: There was alopecia in the donors, so their immune response may differ from that of healthy people. Positively correlated with patch test score were the counts of PT1 expanded TCRs.

Germline V lookup: CDR1 LGHNA, CDR2 YNFKEQ. The CDR3 has 16 amino acids. Trimming left V 1 base short and J 2 bases short, with 14 bases between. This sample's time point: patch test 3, about 24 weeks after DPC sensitization. Treatment reported: therapeutic diphenylcyclopropenone sensitization with weekly scalp DPC. The table lists this clonotype with many counts. As yet, its antigen is unknown. Each CDR3 protein is one row after TCRdb ran MiXCR on the RACE reads. The sample has under 100,000 distinct CDR3 sequences, 10% to 12% seen once. V usage is TRBV4-2 and J usage is TRBJ1-1, with D possibly being TRBD1 (6 bases). Specimen: whole blood, collected in connection with sensitization to the hapten diphenylcyclopropenone (DPC). The origin of this receptor is a woman aged 50 to 60 with alopecia areata. Some clones in this sample may be carry-over from other donors' samples. The CDR3: CASSQGRGFSNTEAFF. In DNA, the CDR3 is TGTGCCAGCAGCCAAGGAAGGGGGTTCTCAAACACTGAAGCTTTCTTT.